This T cell receptor beta chain was observed in a study of long-term antiretroviral therapy in people with HIV. The libraries were made with immunoSEQ v3.0 at survey level. The assay was immunoSEQ multiplex PCR, and TCRdb's table has in-frame clones only and misses some. Of tens of thousands of clones listed, roughly 94% are singletons. This CDR3 has 13 amino acids. Trimming removed 4 bases at V and 2 bases at J, with 6 bases between. CDR1 and CDR2 from the germline V gene are MRHNA and SNTAGT. This TCR was recovered from a man aged 50 to 60 with HIV. Source: unsorted PBMCs, taken 5.3 years after starting antiretroviral therapy. J is TRBJ2-4 and V is TRBV6-4; D may be TRBD1 (5 bases). The CDR3 sequence is CASSAGPKNIQYF. The CDR3 bases are TGTGCCAGCAGTGCAGGGCCCAAAAACATTCAGTACTTC.